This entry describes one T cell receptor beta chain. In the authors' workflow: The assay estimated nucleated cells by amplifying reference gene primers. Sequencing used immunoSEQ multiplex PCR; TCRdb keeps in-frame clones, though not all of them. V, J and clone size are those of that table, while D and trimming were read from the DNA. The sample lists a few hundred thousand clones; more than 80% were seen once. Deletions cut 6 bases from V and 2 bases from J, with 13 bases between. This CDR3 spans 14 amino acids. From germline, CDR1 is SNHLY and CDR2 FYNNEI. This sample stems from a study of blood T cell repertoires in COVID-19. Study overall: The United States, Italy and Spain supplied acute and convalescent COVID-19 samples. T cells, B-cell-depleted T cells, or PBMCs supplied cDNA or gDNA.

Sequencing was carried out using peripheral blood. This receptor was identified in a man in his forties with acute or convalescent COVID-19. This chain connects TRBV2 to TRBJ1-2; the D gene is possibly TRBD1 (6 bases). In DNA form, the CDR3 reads TGTGCCAGCAGCCTTAACCAGGGGAACTATGGCTACACCTTC. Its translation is CASSLNQGNYGYTF. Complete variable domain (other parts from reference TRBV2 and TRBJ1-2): EPEVTQTPSHQVTQMGQEVILRCVPISNHLYFYWYRQILGQKVEFLVSFYNNEISEKSEIFDDQFSVERPDGSNFTLKIRSTKLEDSAMYFCASSLNQGNYGYTFGSGTRLTVV.